These 27 T cell receptor beta chains were sequenced from one sample in a study of T-cell memory formation after mild COVID-19. TCRdb redid the calling of the 5' RACE reads with MiXCR, one entry per CDR3 protein. The table lists approximately 270,000 distinct CDR3 sequences, around 15% of them singletons. Sequences were obtained from PBMCs or a T cell subset sorted from them (not recorded which). The origin of the receptors is a man younger than 35 who had mild COVID-19 (a few samples of this study predate the infection). Cell type and time point are not known.

This clonotype turned up a few times. This chain links TRBV5-1 with TRBJ2-1, with a possible D match to TRBD1 (5 bases). The CDR3 is 14 residues long. V was cut by 0 bases and J by 4 bases, with 8 bases left in between. Germline CDR1 SGHRS, CDR2 YFSETQ. The CDR3, as DNA: TGCGCCAGCAGCTTGGGACAGCATTACAATGAGCAGTTCTTC. Translating it yields CASSLGQHYNEQFF.

This chain joins TRBV29-1 and TRBJ2-1; D is possibly TRBD1 (6 bases). This CDR3 region has 14 residues. V was clipped by 4 bases and J by 6 bases, with 16 bases between them. Per the germline V gene, CDR1 is SQVTM and CDR2 is ANQGSEA. CDR3 sequence: CSVVGRGNINEQFF. The DNA for the CDR3 is TGCAGCGTTGTCGGCAGGGGAAATATCAATGAGCAGTTCTTC.

The chain employs TRBV18 and TRBJ1-4; 7 bases map to TRBD1. Germline V CDR1 and CDR2: KGHSH, LQKENI. Germline trimming cut 4 bases from V and 4 bases from J; bases unmatched to any gene: 9. CDR3 length: 16 residues. The CDR3 region has the DNA TGTGCCAGCTCACGATTTAGAGGGGGCGATAATGAAAAACTGTTTTTT. Protein sequence: CASSRFRGGDNEKLFF.

This chain connects TRBV24-1 to TRBJ1-2; D is undetermined. V lost 0 bases to trimming and J lost 5 bases, with 9 bases between them. CDR1 KGHDR and CDR2 SFDVKD come from the germline V gene. The CDR3 loop spans 14 amino acids. DNA of the CDR3: TGTGCCACCAGTGATTTGCGGTTGGGATATGGCTACACCTTC. This codes for CATSDLRLGYGYTF.

Only a few counts were recorded for this clonotype. The CDR3 bases are TGTGCCAGCACCTACCGGGACAGGGCATATGGCTACACCTTC. It specifies CASTYRDRAYGYTF. The rearrangement links TRBV6-5 to TRBJ1-2; 9 bases align to TRBD1. V lost 7 bases, J lost 5 bases, and 8 bases stayed unmatched. CDR3 length: 14 amino acids. CDR1 and CDR2 (germline): MNHEY, SVGAGI.

The chain couples TRBV20-1 to TRBJ2-7; D is possibly TRBD1 or TRBD2 (5 bases each). Trimming took 3 bases from V and 1 from J, leaving 10 bases between them. The CDR3 has 13 residues. CDR1 and CDR2 (germline): DFQATT, SNEGSKA (reference sequence). The CDR3 nucleotides read TGCAGTGCTAGGGGACGGAGGTCCTACGAGCAGTACTTC. Encoded protein: CSARGRRSYEQYF.

The rearrangement links TRBV30 to TRBJ2-1; D not certain. CDR1 and CDR2 (germline): GTSNPN, SVGIG (reference sequence). The CDR3 is made up of 11 amino acids. The V gene lost 4 bases and the J gene lost 5 bases, with 6 bases spanning the gap. CDR3 DNA sequence: TGTGCCTGGACTGGGGACAATGAGCAGTTCTTC. Its protein is CAWTGDNEQFF.

To note about this clonotype: Because the CDR3's place on the DNA is in doubt, the DNA is left out and the CDR3 is given as listed by TCRdb. The chain carries TRBV12-3 or TRBV12-4 and TRBJ1-1; TRBD1 is taken as the D call from the table, unchecked against the DNA. The CDR3 has 16 amino acids, counting both end residues. This chain's CDR3 is CASSFSVLAQGSEAFF.

There are many counts of this clonotype. The V call is TRBV4-1, the J call TRBJ2-2; 9 nucleotides line up with TRBD1. The germline CDR1 and CDR2 sequences are MGHRA and YSYEKL. Trimming at V came to 1 base and at J to 5 bases, leaving 2 bases not matched to a gene. This CDR3 is built from 15 residues. The CDR3 nucleotides are TGCGCCAGCAGCCAAGGGGACAGGGTGACCGGGGAGCTGTTTTTT. It translates to CASSQGDRVTGELFF.

This clonotype was picked up many times. In nucleotides, the CDR3 is TGCGCCAGCAGCCAAGCCCCAGGCCCAGATACGCAGTATTTT. Translated: CASSQAPGPDTQYF. V gene TRBV4-3 combines with J gene TRBJ2-3; D is uncertain. The germline V gene has CDR1 LGHNA and CDR2 YSLEER. The V end lost 1 base, the J end lost 4 bases, and 9 bases lay between the germline ends. CDR3 length equals 14 residues.

At least ten counts were recorded for this clonotype. This chain joins TRBV12-3 or TRBV12-4 and TRBJ1-1, with TRBD1 as a possible D gene (6 bases). Between the trimmed V and J ends, which lost 5 bases and 7 bases, there was a span of 11 bases. The CDR3 consists of 12 residues. This CDR3 is CASSQGGDEAFF. In DNA form, the CDR3 reads TGTGCCAGCAGTCAAGGGGGGGATGAAGCTTTCTTT.

The chain has TRBV2 and TRBJ2-5; TRBD1 is a possible D gene (6 bases). Trimming stripped 6 bases from V and 5 bases from J, with 16 bases between. Germline CDR1 reads SNHLY; CDR2 reads FYNNEI. The CDR3 sequence is 14 residues long. The CDR3 DNA sequence: TGTGCCAGCAGCGCCCCGGGACATTTGGAGACCCAGTACTTC. As protein: CASSAPGHLETQYF.

This clonotype was observed a handful of times. The chain has TRBV9 and TRBJ2-3; D gene unclear. This CDR3 has 12 residues. CDR1 and CDR2 (germline): SGDLS, YYNGEE. V was shortened by 0 bases and J by 3 bases, with 2 bases between the two germline ends. CDR3 residues: CASSVETDTQYF. CDR3 coding DNA: TGTGCCAGCAGCGTAGAGACAGATACGCAGTATTTT. Combining the CDR3 with reference TRBV9 and TRBJ2-3 gives the whole variable domain DSGVTQTPKHLITATGQRVTLRCSPRSGDLSVYWYQQSLDQGLQFLIQYYNGEERAKGNILERFSAQQFPDLHSELNLSSLELGDSALYFCASSVETDTQYFGPGTRLTVL.

This clonotype occurred a few times. This chain joins TRBV20-1 and TRBJ2-1, with D perhaps matching TRBD1 (5 bases). CDR1 and CDR2 (germline): DFQATT, SNEGSKA (reference sequence). V was clipped by 5 bases and J by 0 bases, with 14 bases between them. This CDR3 region has 15 residues. For the CDR3, the DNA is TGCAGTGCTCCTAACAGGAGATTCTCCTACAATGAGCAGTTCTTC. It yields the protein CSAPNRRFSYNEQFF.

This chain links TRBV6-5 with TRBJ2-1, with 8 bases fitting TRBD2. Germline V gene lookup returns CDR1 MNHEY and CDR2 SVGAGI. V lost 7 bases, J lost 8 bases, and 7 bases stayed unmatched. The CDR3 is 13 residues long. The CDR3 DNA sequence: TGTGCCAGCACCCGGGGGGGCTCAGATGAGCAGTTCTTC. Protein sequence: CASTRGGSDEQFF.

This clonotype came up a few times. J is TRBJ2-3 and V is TRBV5-1; D is uncertain. Germline-derived CDR1 and CDR2 are SGHRS and YFSETQ. With 0 bases removed from V and 5 bases from J, the gap between germline ends came to 10 bases. This CDR3 spans 14 amino acids. CDR3 residues: CASSLERVEDTQYF. CDR3 nucleotide sequence: TGCGCCAGCAGCTTGGAACGGGTCGAAGATACGCAGTATTTT.

This clonotype was seen a few times. This chain joins TRBV6-2 or TRBV6-3 and TRBJ2-1; 8 bases are a match to TRBD2. This CDR3 has 16 residues. V dropped 6 bases and J dropped 7; count of bases not matched to a gene: 14. Germline values: CDR1 MNHEY, CDR2 SVGEGT. The CDR3 DNA reads TGTGCCAGCAGCCGGATCGGCGGGGGGTCAAGGAATGAGCAGTTCTTC. Translation gives CASSRIGGGSRNEQFF.

Ten or more counts support this clonotype. The CDR3 loop reads CASMDISQRAEAFF. Written as DNA, the CDR3 is TGTGCCAGCATGGACATTTCCCAGCGCGCTGAAGCTTTCTTT. This chain joins TRBV6-5 and TRBJ1-1, with D possibly matching TRBD1 (5 bases). Germline V gene lookup returns CDR1 MNHEY and CDR2 SVGAGI. V shed 7 bases and J shed 6 bases, with 18 bases lying between them. This CDR3 spans 14 amino acids.

The chain is built from TRBV4-1 and TRBJ2-3, with D possibly matching TRBD2 (7 bases). The CDR3 loop spans 16 amino acids. V gave up 4 bases and J gave up 8 bases, with 22 bases separating them. CDR1 and CDR2 from the germline V gene are MGHRA and YSYEKL. The CDR3 region has the DNA TGCGCCAGCAGCCGCGTTGTGGGCGGGGGCGCAGCTACGCAGTATTTT. This sequence encodes CASSRVVGGGAATQYF.

This clonotype was counted only a few times. V and J are TRBV7-6 and TRBJ1-2; tentative D call: TRBD1 (5 bases). Looked up from germline, CDR1 is SGHVS and CDR2 is FNYEAQ. The CDR3 covers 15 residues. V lost 1 base, J lost 8 bases, and 17 bases lay in between. The CDR3 region has the DNA TGTGCCAGCAGCTTAGTATCGGGGGATGCCAGAGGCTACACCTTC. Protein product: CASSLVSGDARGYTF.

This clonotype has a handful of counts. V is TRBV9 and J is TRBJ2-2, with 7 bases matching TRBD1. The CDR3 contains 15 residues. The V segment lost 3 bases and the J segment 1 base; nucleotides outside the gene matches: 3. Germline V lookup: CDR1 SGDLS, CDR2 YYNGEE. The CDR3 DNA reads as TGTGCCAGCAGCGACCGGGACAGGAACACCGGGGAGCTGTTTTTT. Translation gives CASSDRDRNTGELFF. The whole variable domain, remainder taken from reference TRBV9 and TRBJ2-2, is DSGVTQTPKHLITATGQRVTLRCSPRSGDLSVYWYQQSLDQGLQFLIQYYNGEERAKGNILERFSAQQFPDLHSELNLSSLELGDSALYFCASSDRDRNTGELFFGEGSRLTVL.

This clonotype has at least ten counts. The chain recombines TRBV9 with TRBJ2-2; TRBD1 might be the D (5 bases). The CDR3 contains 14 residues. Germline V CDR1 and CDR2: SGDLS, YYNGEE. V lost 1 base to trimming and J lost 1 base, with 5 bases between them. The CDR3: CASSVQGNTGELFF. In DNA form, the CDR3 reads TGTGCCAGCAGCGTACAGGGGAACACCGGGGAGCTGTTTTTT.

V usage is TRBV20-1 and J usage is TRBJ1-4; no clear D gene. This CDR3 has 13 residues. The germline V and J ends were trimmed by 4 bases and 13 bases, with 19 bases remaining between them. CDR1 is DFQATT and CDR2 is SNEGSKA in the germline V gene (reference sequence). In DNA form, the CDR3 reads TGCAGTGCTACCGGGTGGACGGTAGGGCGACTGTTTTTT. It translates to CSATGWTVGRLFF.

V usage is TRBV6-2 or TRBV6-3 and J usage is TRBJ2-1; D is ambiguous. There are 14 residues in the CDR3. V shed 2 bases and J shed 4 bases, with 9 bases lying between them. The V gene's germline CDR1 is MNHEY and CDR2 SVGEGT. The CDR3 loop is CASSYRVRYNEQFF. The CDR3 region has the DNA TGTGCCAGCAGTTACAGGGTGAGGTACAATGAGCAGTTCTTC.

This clonotype was counted only a few times. The gene calls are TRBV3-1 and TRBJ2-1; D is uncertain. Germline V gene data show CDR1 as LGHDT and CDR2 as YNNKEL (reference sequence). The V gene lost 4 bases and the J gene lost 8 bases, with 12 bases spanning the gap. This CDR3 contains 13 residues. The CDR3: CASSPANVYEQFF. The CDR3 DNA follows: TGTGCCAGCAGCCCGGCGAATGTTTATGAGCAGTTCTTC.

This clonotype was detected only a few times. V gene TRBV4-3 combines with J gene TRBJ2-1; the D is unclear. V was shortened by 0 bases and J by 5 bases, with 8 bases between the two germline ends. The CDR3 is 14 amino acids. In germline, CDR1 is LGHNA, CDR2 YSLEER. The chain's CDR3 is CASSQDPGDNEQFF. The CDR3 DNA is TGCGCCAGCAGCCAAGATCCAGGAGACAATGAGCAGTTCTTC.

The V call is TRBV9, the J call TRBJ2-1; 8 bases match TRBD1. The CDR3 length is 16 residues. The J segment lost 0 bases and the V segment lost 7 bases, leaving 9 bases of the junction unmatched. Germline assignment: CDR1 SGDLS and CDR2 YYNGEE. This CDR3 is CASADRGRSSYNEQFF. In DNA, the CDR3 is TGTGCCAGCGCTGACAGGGGACGGAGCTCCTACAATGAGCAGTTCTTC.